These 30 T cell receptor beta chains were all obtained from the same sample, sequenced in a study of T cells after posttransplantation cyclophosphamide. Profiling relied on immunoSEQ multiplex PCR, and the TCRdb table lists in-frame clones only, not all of them. This sample has about 32,000 clones, with about 91% found just once. Cells defined as naive were viable CD3+CD4+ or CD3+CD8+ and CCR7+CD45RA+CD45RO-CD95-CD27+CD28+. What was sequenced was naive CD4+ T cells sorted from blood. Receptor source: a man younger than 45 in good health and a related stem cell transplant donor.

The CDR3 region has the DNA TGTGCCAGCAGCGCCAGACAGGGAGTAACTGGAAACACCATATATTTT. This codes for CASSARQGVTGNTIYF. The chain uses TRBV9 and TRBJ1-3; 7 positions agree with TRBD1. J gave up 2 bases and V 3 bases, and 8 bases lay outside the gene matches. The CDR3 runs to 16 residues. Germline V CDR1 and CDR2: SGDLS, YYNGEE.

The chain has TRBV28 and TRBJ2-1; D uncertain. Trimming shortened V by 6 bases and J by 7 bases, and 7 bases separated the two germline ends. CDR3 length: 11 amino acids. Germline V gene lookup returns CDR1 MDHEN and CDR2 SYDVKM. The CDR3 is CASRKENEQFF. DNA for the CDR3: TGTGCCAGCAGGAAGGAGAATGAGCAGTTCTTC.

A single count supports this clone. J is TRBJ2-6 and V is TRBV19; a possible D gene is TRBD2 (6 bases). In germline, CDR1 is LNHDA, CDR2 SQIVND (reference sequence). V lost 3 bases to trimming and J lost 2 bases, with 11 bases between them. There are 16 residues in the CDR3. CDR3 sequence: CASSIAGLPGANVLTF. As DNA, the CDR3 is TGTGCCAGTAGTATTGCGGGGCTACCTGGGGCCAACGTCCTGACTTTC.

The chain links TRBV5-5 to TRBJ1-6, with D possibly being TRBD1 (5 bases). The V gene's germline CDR1 is SGHKS and CDR2 YYEKEE (reference sequence). The CDR3 sequence is 14 residues long. Trimming pared 1 base from V and 9 bases from J, leaving 11 bases between. This CDR3 is CASSLRPGISPLHF. The CDR3 DNA reads as TGTGCCAGCAGCTTGCGTCCAGGGATTTCACCCCTCCACTTT.

The genes are TRBV29-1 and TRBJ1-2; no reliable D call. Germline V CDR1 and CDR2: SQVTM, ANQGSEA. V was clipped by 8 bases and J by 1 base, with 11 bases between them. The CDR3 sequence is 12 residues long. CDR3 amino acids: CSTERGNYGYTF. The CDR3 DNA reads as TGCAGCACCGAACGGGGTAACTATGGCTACACCTTC.

The genes are TRBV7-6 and TRBJ1-1, with 10 bases lining up with TRBD1. There are 13 residues in the CDR3. V lost 5 bases and J lost 5; bases outside the gene matches: 2. Germline V gene sequence: CDR1 SGHVS, CDR2 FNYEAQ. CDR3 in amino acids: CASSVGQGTEAFF. In DNA form, the CDR3 reads TGTGCCAGCAGCGTGGGACAGGGGACTGAAGCTTTCTTT.

This rearrangement joins TRBV7-3 to TRBJ1-6, with a weak D call TRBD1 (6 bases). Trimming removed 2 bases from V and 5 bases from J, with 10 bases in between. CDR3 size: 15 residues. Germline V gene data show CDR1 as SGHTA and CDR2 as FQGTGA. CDR3 sequence reads: CASSLGYRDNSPLHF. The CDR3, as DNA: TGTGCCAGCAGCTTAGGGTACAGGGATAATTCACCCCTCCACTTT.

The chain combines TRBV5-4 with TRBJ2-7; the match to TRBD2 covers 7 bases. The CDR3 loop spans 16 amino acids. J lost 2 bases, V lost 5 bases, and 13 bases had no gene match. CDR1 SGHNT and CDR2 YYREEE come from the germline V gene (reference sequence). CDR3 loop: CASSDTGGTRPYEQYF. CDR3 in DNA: TGTGCCAGCAGTGATACCGGGGGGACCCGGCCCTACGAGCAGTACTTC.

This CDR3 is CASSRDLNTGELFF. CDR3 nucleotides: TGTGCCAGCAGCCGGGACTTAAACACCGGGGAGCTGTTTTTT. The chain combines TRBV9 with TRBJ2-2; tentatively, D is TRBD2 (6 bases). The CDR3 runs to 14 residues. CDR1 and CDR2 from the germline V gene are SGDLS and YYNGEE. Trimming stripped 4 bases from V and 2 bases from J, with 9 bases between.

This chain links TRBV5-6 with TRBJ2-5; D might be TRBD1 (6 bases). CDR1 is SGHDT, CDR2 YYEEEE, per germline. The CDR3 sequence is 15 residues long. Deletions cut 0 bases from V and 4 bases from J, with 13 bases between. The CDR3 loop reads CASSLAVGTSETQYF. CDR3 sequence (DNA): TGTGCCAGCAGCTTGGCCGTGGGGACATCAGAGACCCAGTACTTC.

This rearrangement joins TRBV19 to TRBJ1-5; 7 bases are shared with TRBD1. In germline, CDR1 is LNHDA, CDR2 SQIVND (reference sequence). V lost 3 bases, J lost 2 bases, and 4 bases stayed unmatched. The CDR3 totals 15 residues. The CDR3 region has the DNA TGTGCCAGTAGTATCCGTCAGGGGGGCAATCAGCCCCAGCATTTT. Translating it yields CASSIRQGGNQPQHF.

CDR3 region: CASSVVGQGTGEQFF. DNA for the CDR3: TGTGCCAGCAGCGTAGTTGGACAGGGAACGGGTGAGCAGTTCTTC. This chain connects TRBV9 to TRBJ2-1; 8 bases are a match to TRBD1. Germline V gene data show CDR1 as SGDLS and CDR2 as YYNGEE. Losses at the gene ends were 0 bases for V and 9 bases for J; bases not matched to a gene: 8. This CDR3 contains 15 residues.

This clone was counted a single time. The chain couples TRBV6-4 to TRBJ2-7; TRBD1 might be the D (6 bases). The CDR3 extends over 17 amino acids. The V end lost 3 bases, the J end lost 2 bases, and 20 bases lay between the germline ends. CDR1 is MRHNA and CDR2 is SNTAGT in the germline V gene. As DNA, the CDR3 is TGTGCCAGCAGTGAATTTCTAGCCCTAGGACAGACCTACGAGCAGTACTTC. Its protein product is CASSEFLALGQTYEQYF.

A single count supports this clone. The chain is built from TRBV19 and TRBJ2-7, with 7 bases fitting TRBD1. Losses at the gene ends were 6 bases for V and 0 bases for J; bases not matched to a gene: 5. Germline assignment: CDR1 LNHDA and CDR2 SQIVND (reference sequence). This CDR3 has 14 amino acids. CDR3 DNA sequence: TGTGCCAGTAGCTGGGGGACAGACTCCTACGAGCAGTACTTC. Its translation is CASSWGTDSYEQYF.

The chain carries TRBV5-1 and TRBJ2-1, with D perhaps matching TRBD2 (5 bases). Germline lookup yields CDR1 SGHRS and CDR2 YFSETQ. V was trimmed by 0 bases and J by 6 bases, leaving 13 bases between them. This CDR3 spans 15 amino acids. This CDR3 reads CASSLGGSPGNEQFF. CDR3 sequence (DNA): TGCGCCAGCAGCTTGGGAGGGTCCCCCGGCAATGAGCAGTTCTTC.

The chain has TRBV19 and TRBJ1-1; tentative D call: TRBD1 (5 bases). Trimming pared 5 bases from V and 2 bases from J, leaving 12 bases between. The CDR3 runs to 14 residues. CDR1 and CDR2 (germline): LNHDA, SQIVND (reference sequence). CDR3 protein: CASSEAGLNTEAFF. CDR3 nucleotide sequence: TGTGCCAGTAGTGAGGCAGGGCTTAACACTGAAGCTTTCTTT.

The chain carries TRBV29-1 and TRBJ1-1; 7 bases align to TRBD1. Germline assignment: CDR1 SQVTM and CDR2 ANQGSEA. The CDR3 runs to 14 residues. J lost 1 base, V lost 0 bases, and 2 bases had no gene match. CDR3 nucleotide sequence: TGCAGCGTTGAAGAGGGACAGAGGAACACTGAAGCTTTCTTT. Protein: CSVEEGQRNTEAFF. The variable domain in full, completed from reference TRBV29-1 and TRBJ1-1, reads SAVISQKPSRDICQRGTSLTIQCQVDSQVTMMFWYRQQPGQSLTLIATANQGSEATYESGFVIDKFPISRPNLTFSTLTVSNMSPEDSSIYLCSVEEGQRNTEAFFGQGTRLTVV.

On this clone: Germline and junction disagree at one end, which may indicate a read error. The chain joins TRBV7-2 to TRBJ2-3; TRBD2 agrees at 9 bases. CDR1 is SGHTA, CDR2 FQGNSA, per germline. This CDR3 is built from 12 residues. DNA for the CDR3: TGTGCCAGCAGCTTCCCGACTAGCGGAACACAGTTT. Translation: CASSFPTSGTQF.

The chain joins TRBV7-8 to TRBJ1-2; 10 bases agree with TRBD1. Germline lookup yields CDR1 SGHVS and CDR2 FQNEAQ. The V segment lost 2 bases and the J segment 9 bases; nucleotides outside the gene matches: 9. CDR3 length: 15 amino acids. The CDR3 here is CASSLRLGQGERYTF. CDR3 bases: TGTGCCAGCAGCTTACGGTTAGGACAGGGGGAACGCTACACCTTC.

The chain joins TRBV5-1 to TRBJ2-7, with 8 bases fitting TRBD1. CDR1 and CDR2 from the germline V gene are SGHRS and YFSETQ. J was trimmed by 2 bases and V by 0 bases; bases with no gene match: 4. The CDR3 spans 15 residues. The CDR3 spells CASSLAGQETYEQYF. The DNA of the CDR3 is TGCGCCAGCAGCTTGGCGGGACAGGAGACCTACGAGCAGTACTTC.

CDR3 sequence reads: CASSLQGGDTQYF. CDR3 nucleotides: TGTGCCAGCAGCTTGCAGGGTGGAGATACGCAGTATTTT. The V gene is TRBV7-2, the J gene TRBJ2-3; perhaps TRBD1 as D (5 bases). CDR1 is SGHTA and CDR2 is FQGNSA in the germline V gene. Trimming cost V 3 bases and J 5 bases, with 9 bases left between them. This CDR3 is built from 13 residues.

The chain couples TRBV9 to TRBJ2-7; D possibly corresponds to TRBD2 (5 bases). Germline loops: CDR1 SGDLS, CDR2 YYNGEE. This CDR3 has 14 amino acids. V was trimmed by 1 base and J by 2 bases, leaving 10 bases between them. The CDR3 protein is CASSVSGVPYEQYF. The CDR3 DNA reads as TGTGCCAGCAGCGTATCCGGGGTCCCCTACGAGCAGTACTTC.

This chain's CDR3 is CASSRDGLAGLSDTQYF. The CDR3, as DNA: TGTGCCAGCAGCCGTGACGGACTAGCGGGGTTGTCAGATACGCAGTATTTT. V gene TRBV7-6 combines with J gene TRBJ2-3, with 12 bases fitting TRBD2. This CDR3 is 17 amino acids long. J gave up 4 bases and V 5 bases, and 10 bases lay outside the gene matches. The germline V gene has CDR1 SGHVS and CDR2 FNYEAQ.

The chain combines TRBV11-3 with TRBJ1-1; TRBD1 is a possible D gene (5 bases). This CDR3 spans 13 amino acids. V was pared by 4 bases and J by 4 bases, with 10 bases between. Germline lookup yields CDR1 SGHNT and CDR2 YENEEA. CDR3 protein: CASSSRGSTEAFF. In DNA form, the CDR3 reads TGTGCCAGCAGCTCACGGGGGTCCACTGAAGCTTTCTTT. The variable domain in full, with the rest retrieved from reference TRBV11-3 and TRBJ1-1, is EAGVVQSPRYKIIEKKQPVAFWCNPISGHNTLYWYLQNLGQGPELLIRYENEEAVDDSQLPKDRFSAERLKGVDSTLKIQPAELGDSAVYLCASSSRGSTEAFFGQGTRLTVV.

The V and J genes are TRBV2 and TRBJ1-5; the match to TRBD1 covers 7 bases. The CDR3 length is 14 residues. Unmatched junction bases numbered 3, after V lost 6 bases and J lost 1 base. Germline lookup yields CDR1 SNHLY and CDR2 FYNNEI. CDR3 loop: CASRTGWSNQPQHF. In DNA form, the CDR3 reads TGTGCCAGCAGGACAGGGTGGAGCAATCAGCCCCAGCATTTT.

The sample holds a few counts of this clone. The rearrangement joins TRBV10-3 to TRBJ1-4, with TRBD1 matching over 8 bases. Per germline, CDR1 ENHRY and CDR2 SYGVKD. The CDR3 totals 13 residues. Trimming at V came to 6 bases and at J to 13 bases, leaving 10 bases not matched to a gene. CDR3 loop: CAISRGPFNRLFF. The DNA of the CDR3 is TGTGCCATCAGCAGGGGGCCATTTAACCGACTGTTTTTT.

The chain links TRBV4-1 to TRBJ1-4, with D perhaps matching TRBD1 (6 bases). CDR3 length: 16 amino acids. V gave up 3 bases and J gave up 7 bases, with 18 bases separating them. CDR1 MGHRA and CDR2 YSYEKL come from the germline V gene. Here the CDR3 reads CASSQGRGGRGEKLFF. DNA of the CDR3: TGCGCCAGCAGCCAGGGTCGAGGGGGTCGGGGTGAAAAACTGTTTTTT.

The chain carries TRBV18 and TRBJ1-4; the D is unclear. The V gene lost 4 bases and the J gene lost 3 bases, with 15 bases spanning the gap. The CDR3 loop spans 16 amino acids. In germline, CDR1 is KGHSH, CDR2 LQKENI. The chain's CDR3 is CASSLSRGFPNEKLFF. CDR3 DNA sequence: TGTGCCAGCTCACTTAGCCGGGGATTCCCTAATGAAAAACTGTTTTTT.

The V gene is TRBV7-9, the J gene TRBJ2-1; possibly TRBD2 for D (5 bases). Looked up from germline, CDR1 is SEHNR and CDR2 is FQNEAQ (reference sequence). This CDR3 spans 17 amino acids. V was clipped by 7 bases and J by 8 bases, with 27 bases between them. As DNA, the CDR3 is TGTGCCAGCACGTATACTAGAGGGCGGGCTATCATGGATGAGCAGTTCTTC. This sequence encodes CASTYTRGRAIMDEQFF.

The genes are TRBV19 and TRBJ2-1; D is possibly TRBD2 (7 bases). CDR3 size: 16 residues. The V end was cut by 7 bases, the J end by 1 base, with 17 bases between. Germline V gene sequence: CDR1 LNHDA, CDR2 SQIVND (reference sequence). The CDR3 sequence: CASTRGGGGSYNEQFF. DNA for the CDR3: TGTGCCAGTACCAGGGGAGGGGGGGGTTCCTACAATGAGCAGTTCTTC.